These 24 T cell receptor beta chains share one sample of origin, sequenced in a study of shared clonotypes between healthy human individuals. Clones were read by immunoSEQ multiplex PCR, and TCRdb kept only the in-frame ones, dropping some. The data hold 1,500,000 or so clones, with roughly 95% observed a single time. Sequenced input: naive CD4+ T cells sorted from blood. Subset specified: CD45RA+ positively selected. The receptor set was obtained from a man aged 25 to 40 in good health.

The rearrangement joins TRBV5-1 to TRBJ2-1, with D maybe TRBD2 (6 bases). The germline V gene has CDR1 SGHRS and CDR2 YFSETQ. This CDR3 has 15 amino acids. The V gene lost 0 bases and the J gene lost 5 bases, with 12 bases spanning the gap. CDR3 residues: CASSLGSGLNNEQFF. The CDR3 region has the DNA TGCGCCAGCAGCTTGGGGTCCGGACTAAACAATGAGCAGTTCTTC.

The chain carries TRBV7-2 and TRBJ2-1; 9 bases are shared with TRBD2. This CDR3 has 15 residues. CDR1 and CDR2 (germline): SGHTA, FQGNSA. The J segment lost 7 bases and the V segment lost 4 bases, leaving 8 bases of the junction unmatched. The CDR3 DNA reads TGTGCCAGCAGCTCGACTAGCGGTGCTGTGAATGAGCAGTTCTTC. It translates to CASSSTSGAVNEQFF.

The CDR3, as DNA: TGTGCCAGCAGTCGATTCGCCAGTTTGAACACTGAAGCTTTCTTT. This gives the protein CASSRFASLNTEAFF. This sequence joins TRBV28 and TRBJ1-1, with D hard to call. Germline V lookup: CDR1 MDHEN, CDR2 SYDVKM. The CDR3 extends over 15 amino acids. V was clipped by 5 bases and J by 0 bases, with 13 bases between them. The full variable domain, rest sourced from reference TRBV28 and TRBJ1-1, is DVKVTQSSRYLVKRTGEKVFLECVQDMDHENMFWYRQDPGLGLRLIYFSYDVKMKEKGDIPEGYSVSREKKERFSLILESASTNQTSMYLCASSRFASLNTEAFFGQGTRLTVV.

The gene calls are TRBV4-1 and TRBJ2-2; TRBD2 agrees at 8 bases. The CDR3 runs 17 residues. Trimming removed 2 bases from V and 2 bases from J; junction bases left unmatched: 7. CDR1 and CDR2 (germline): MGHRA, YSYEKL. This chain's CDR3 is CASSQTMTSANTGELFF. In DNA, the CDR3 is TGCGCCAGCAGCCAAACCATGACTAGCGCTAACACCGGGGAGCTGTTTTTT.

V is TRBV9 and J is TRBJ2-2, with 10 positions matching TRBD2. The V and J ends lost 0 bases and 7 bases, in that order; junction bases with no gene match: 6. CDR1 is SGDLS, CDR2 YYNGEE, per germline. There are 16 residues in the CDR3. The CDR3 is CASSVDLAGVIGELFF. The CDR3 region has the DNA TGTGCCAGCAGCGTAGACCTAGCGGGAGTTATCGGGGAGCTGTTTTTT.

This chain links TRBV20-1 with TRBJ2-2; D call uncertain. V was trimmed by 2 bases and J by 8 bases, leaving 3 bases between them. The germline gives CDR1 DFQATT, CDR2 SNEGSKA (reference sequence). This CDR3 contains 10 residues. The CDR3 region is CSARRGELFF. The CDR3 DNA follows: TGCAGTGCTAGAAGGGGGGAGCTGTTTTTT.

The CDR3 loop reads CASSPLIGGNTF. For the CDR3, the DNA is TGTGCCAGCAGTCCCCTCATAGGAGGGAACACCTTC. The rearrangement uses TRBV27 and TRBJ1-2; the D is unclear. Trimming stripped 5 bases from V and 12 bases from J, with 16 bases between. The CDR3 has 12 amino acids. From germline, CDR1 is MNHEY and CDR2 SMNVEV (reference sequence).

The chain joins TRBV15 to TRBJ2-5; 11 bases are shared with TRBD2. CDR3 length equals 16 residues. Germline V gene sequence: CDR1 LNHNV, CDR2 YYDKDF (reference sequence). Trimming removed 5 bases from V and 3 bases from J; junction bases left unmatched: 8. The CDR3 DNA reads TGTGCCACCAGCCGATTAGGGACTAGCGGTAAAGAGACCCAGTACTTC. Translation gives CATSRLGTSGKETQYF.

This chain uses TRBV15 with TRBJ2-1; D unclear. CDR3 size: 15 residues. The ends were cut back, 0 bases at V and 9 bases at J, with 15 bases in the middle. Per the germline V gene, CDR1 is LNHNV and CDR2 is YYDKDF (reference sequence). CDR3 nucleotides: TGTGCCACCAGCAGAGATCCTGACGGAGAGACTGAGCAGTTCTTC. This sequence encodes CATSRDPDGETEQFF.

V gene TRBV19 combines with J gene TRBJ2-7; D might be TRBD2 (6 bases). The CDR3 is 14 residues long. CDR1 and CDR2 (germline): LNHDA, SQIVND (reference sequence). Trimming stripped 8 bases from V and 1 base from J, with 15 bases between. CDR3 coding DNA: TGTGCCAGTCGTACCGGGAGCGGGTCCTACGAGCAGTACTTC. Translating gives CASRTGSGSYEQYF.

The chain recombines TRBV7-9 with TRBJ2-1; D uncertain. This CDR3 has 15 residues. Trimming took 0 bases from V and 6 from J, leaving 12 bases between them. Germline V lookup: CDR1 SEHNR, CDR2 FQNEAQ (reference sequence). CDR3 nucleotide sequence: TGTGCCAGCAGCTTAGCGACACAGCTTGGCAATGAGCAGTTCTTC. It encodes CASSLATQLGNEQFF.

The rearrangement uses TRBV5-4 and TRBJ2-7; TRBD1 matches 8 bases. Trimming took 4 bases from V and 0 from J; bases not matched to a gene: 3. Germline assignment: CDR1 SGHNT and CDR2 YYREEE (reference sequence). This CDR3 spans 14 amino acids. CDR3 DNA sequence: TGTGCCAGCAGCGTGACAGGGGCCTCCTACGAGCAGTACTTC. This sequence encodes CASSVTGASYEQYF.

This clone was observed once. The CDR3 spells CASKNGQNTGELFF. Written as DNA, the CDR3 is TGTGCCAGCAAGAATGGCCAGAACACCGGGGAGCTGTTTTTT. The gene calls are TRBV6-1 and TRBJ2-2, with unresolved D. Germline V gives CDR1 MNHNS, CDR2 SASEGT. The germline V and J ends were trimmed by 7 bases and 1 base, with 10 bases remaining between them. This CDR3 has 14 amino acids.

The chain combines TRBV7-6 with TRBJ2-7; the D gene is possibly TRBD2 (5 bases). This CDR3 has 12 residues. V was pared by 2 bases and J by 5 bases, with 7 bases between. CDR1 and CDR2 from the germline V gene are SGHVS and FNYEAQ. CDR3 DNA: TGTGCCAGCAGCTTAAGGGAGAACGAGCAGTACTTC. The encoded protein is CASSLRENEQYF.

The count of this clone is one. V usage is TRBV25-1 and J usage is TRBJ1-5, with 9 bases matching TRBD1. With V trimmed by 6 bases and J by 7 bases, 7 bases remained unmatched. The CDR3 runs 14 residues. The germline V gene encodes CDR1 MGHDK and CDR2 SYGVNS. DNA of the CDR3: TGTGCCAGCAGCCGAGGGGACAGGGTCCAGCCCCAGCATTTT. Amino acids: CASSRGDRVQPQHF. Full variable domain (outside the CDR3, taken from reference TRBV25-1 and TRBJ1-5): EADIYQTPRYLVIGTGKKITLECSQTMGHDKMYWYQQDPGMELHLIHYSYGVNSTEKGDLSSESTVSRIRTEHFPLTLESARPSHTSQYLCASSRGDRVQPQHFGDGTRLSIL.

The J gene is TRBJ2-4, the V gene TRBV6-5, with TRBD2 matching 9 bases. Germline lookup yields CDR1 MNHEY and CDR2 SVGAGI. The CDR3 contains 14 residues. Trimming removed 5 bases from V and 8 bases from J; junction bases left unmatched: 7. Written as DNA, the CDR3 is TGTGCCAGCAGTCCTGGCGGGGGGGAGGACATTCAGTACTTC. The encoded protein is CASSPGGGEDIQYF.

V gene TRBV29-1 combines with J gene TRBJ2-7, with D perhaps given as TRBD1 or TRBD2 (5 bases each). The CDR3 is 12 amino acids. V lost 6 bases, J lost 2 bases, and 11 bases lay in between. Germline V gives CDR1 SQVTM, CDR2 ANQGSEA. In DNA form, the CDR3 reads TGCAGCGTCAACTTGGGGGCCTACGAGCAGTACTTC. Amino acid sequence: CSVNLGAYEQYF.

The CDR3 sequence is CASSWRTAQETQYF. The CDR3 nucleotides read TGCGCCAGCAGCTGGAGGACAGCCCAAGAGACCCAGTACTTC. The rearrangement uses TRBV5-1 and TRBJ2-5; tentative D call: TRBD1 (6 bases). V dropped 3 bases and J dropped 1 base, with 10 bases sitting between them. CDR1 and CDR2 (germline): SGHRS, YFSETQ. The CDR3 sequence is 14 residues long.

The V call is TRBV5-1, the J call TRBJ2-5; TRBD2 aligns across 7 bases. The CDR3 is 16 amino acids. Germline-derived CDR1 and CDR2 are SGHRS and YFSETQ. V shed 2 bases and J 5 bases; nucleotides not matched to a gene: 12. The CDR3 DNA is TGCGCCAGCAGCTTAGCTAGCGGCACATACGGGGAGACCCAGTACTTC. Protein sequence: CASSLASGTYGETQYF.

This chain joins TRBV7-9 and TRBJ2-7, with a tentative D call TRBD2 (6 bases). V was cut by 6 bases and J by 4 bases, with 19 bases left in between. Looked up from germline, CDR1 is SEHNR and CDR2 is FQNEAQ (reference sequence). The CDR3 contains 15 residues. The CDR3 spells CASRPRGRDRYEQYF. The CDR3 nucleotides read TGTGCCAGCAGACCCCGCGGGCGGGACCGGTACGAGCAGTACTTC. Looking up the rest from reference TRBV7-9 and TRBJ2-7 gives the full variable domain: DTGVSQNPRHKITKRGQNVTFRCDPISEHNRLYWYRQTLGQGPEFLTYFQNEAQLEKSRLLSDRFSAERPKGSFSTLEIQRTEQGDSAMYLCASRPRGRDRYEQYFGPGTRLTVT.

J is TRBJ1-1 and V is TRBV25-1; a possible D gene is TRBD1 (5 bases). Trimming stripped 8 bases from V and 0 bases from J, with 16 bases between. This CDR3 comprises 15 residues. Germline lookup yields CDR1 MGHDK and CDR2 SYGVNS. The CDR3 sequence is CASAGTDIMNTEAFF. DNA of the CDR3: TGTGCCAGCGCCGGGACTGATATAATGAACACTGAAGCTTTCTTT.

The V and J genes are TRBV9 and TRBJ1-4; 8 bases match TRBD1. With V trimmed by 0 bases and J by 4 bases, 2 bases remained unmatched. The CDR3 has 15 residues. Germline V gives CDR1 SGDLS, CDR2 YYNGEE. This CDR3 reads CASSVGGQVNEKLFF. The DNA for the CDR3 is TGTGCCAGCAGCGTAGGGGGACAGGTTAATGAAAAACTGTTTTTT.

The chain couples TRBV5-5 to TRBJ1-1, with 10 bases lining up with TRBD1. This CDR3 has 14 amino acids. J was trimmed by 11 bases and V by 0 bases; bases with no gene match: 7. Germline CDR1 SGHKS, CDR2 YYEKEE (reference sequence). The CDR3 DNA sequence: TGTGCCAGCAGCTTGGCGACAGGGGGCTTTCGGGCTTTCTTT. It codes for CASSLATGGFRAFF.

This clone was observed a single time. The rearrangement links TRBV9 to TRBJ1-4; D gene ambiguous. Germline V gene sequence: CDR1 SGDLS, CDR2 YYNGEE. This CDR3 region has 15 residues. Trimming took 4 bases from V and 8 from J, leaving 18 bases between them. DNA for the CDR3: TGTGCCAGCAGCACCAGAGGCGAGGGTGGAGAAAAACTGTTTTTT. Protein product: CASSTRGEGGEKLFF.